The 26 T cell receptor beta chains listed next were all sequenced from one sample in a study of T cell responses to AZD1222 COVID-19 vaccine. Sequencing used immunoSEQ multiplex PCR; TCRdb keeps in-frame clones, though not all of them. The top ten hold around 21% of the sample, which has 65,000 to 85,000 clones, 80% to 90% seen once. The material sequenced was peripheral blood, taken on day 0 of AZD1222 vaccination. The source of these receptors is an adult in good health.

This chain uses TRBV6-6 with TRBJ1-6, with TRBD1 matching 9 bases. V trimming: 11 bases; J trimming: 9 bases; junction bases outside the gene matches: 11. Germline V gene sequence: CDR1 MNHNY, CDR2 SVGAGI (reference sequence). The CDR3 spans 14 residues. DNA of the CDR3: TGTGCCTGTAATTCCGGGACAGGGATTTCACCCCTCCACTTT. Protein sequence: CACNSGTGISPLHF.

The CDR3 spells CASSLGEAVLNGYTF. CDR3 sequence (DNA): TGCGCCAGCAGCCTAGGGGAGGCCGTGCTAAATGGCTACACCTTC. The rearrangement joins TRBV4-3 to TRBJ1-2; TRBD1 is a possible D gene (5 bases). Germline V CDR1 and CDR2: LGHNA, YSLEER. The CDR3 has 15 amino acids. The germline V and J ends were trimmed by 4 bases and 6 bases, with 18 bases remaining between them.

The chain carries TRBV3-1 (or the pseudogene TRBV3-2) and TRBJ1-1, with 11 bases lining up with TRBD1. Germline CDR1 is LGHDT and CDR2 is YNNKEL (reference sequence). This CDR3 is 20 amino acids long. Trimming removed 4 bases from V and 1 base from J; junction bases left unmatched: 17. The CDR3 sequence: CASSLTPFPGQGGRNTEAFF. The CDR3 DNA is TGTGCCAGCAGCCTCACCCCCTTTCCGGGACAGGGGGGGAGGAACACTGAAGCTTTCTTT.

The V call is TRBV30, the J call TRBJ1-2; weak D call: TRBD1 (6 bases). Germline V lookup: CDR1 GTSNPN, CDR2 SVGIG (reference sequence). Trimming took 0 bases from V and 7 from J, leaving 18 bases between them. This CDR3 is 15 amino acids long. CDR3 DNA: TGTGCCTGGAGTGTACAGGGACCCGGGGGGCCTGGCTACACCTTC. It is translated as CAWSVQGPGGPGYTF.

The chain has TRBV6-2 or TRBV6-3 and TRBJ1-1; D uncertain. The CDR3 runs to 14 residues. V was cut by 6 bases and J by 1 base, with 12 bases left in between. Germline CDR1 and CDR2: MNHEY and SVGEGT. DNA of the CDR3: TGTGCCAGCAGCACCGACCCAGAGAACACTGAAGCTTTCTTT. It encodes CASSTDPENTEAFF.

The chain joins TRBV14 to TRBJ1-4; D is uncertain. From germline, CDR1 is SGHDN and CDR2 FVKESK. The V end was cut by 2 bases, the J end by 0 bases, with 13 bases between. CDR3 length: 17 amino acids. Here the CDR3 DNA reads TGTGCCAGCAGCCAATCCGAGTTAAGAGCAACTAATGAAAAACTGTTTTTT. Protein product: CASSQSELRATNEKLFF.

The CDR3, as DNA: TGTGCCAGCAGCTCCGGGACTAGCGGGAGGACCTACAATGAGCAGTTCTTC. Its translation is CASSSGTSGRTYNEQFF. The J gene is TRBJ2-1, the V gene TRBV7-2; 15 nucleotides line up with TRBD2. The V and J ends lost 4 bases and 2 bases, in that order; junction bases with no gene match: 3. The CDR3 contains 17 residues. Germline CDR1 and CDR2: SGHTA and FQGNSA.

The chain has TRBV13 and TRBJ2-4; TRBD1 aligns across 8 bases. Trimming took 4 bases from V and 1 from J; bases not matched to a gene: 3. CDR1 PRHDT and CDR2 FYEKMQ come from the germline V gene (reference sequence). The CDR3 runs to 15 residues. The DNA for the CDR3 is TGTGCCAGCAGCTCCAGGGGGCAGGCCAAAAACATTCAGTACTTC. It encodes CASSSRGQAKNIQYF.

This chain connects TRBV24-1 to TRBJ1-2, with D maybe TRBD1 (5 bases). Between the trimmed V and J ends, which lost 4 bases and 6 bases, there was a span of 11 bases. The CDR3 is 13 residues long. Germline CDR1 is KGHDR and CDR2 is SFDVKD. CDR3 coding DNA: TGTGCCACCAGTGACCGGGGAGGGGATGGCTACACCTTC. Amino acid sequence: CATSDRGGDGYTF.

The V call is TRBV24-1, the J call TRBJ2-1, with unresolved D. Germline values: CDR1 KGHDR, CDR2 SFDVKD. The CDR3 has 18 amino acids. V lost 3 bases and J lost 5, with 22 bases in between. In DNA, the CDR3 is TGTGCCACCAGTGATAGGCGATTACGTATCCCCAATAACAATGAGCAGTTCTTC. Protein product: CATSDRRLRIPNNNEQFF.

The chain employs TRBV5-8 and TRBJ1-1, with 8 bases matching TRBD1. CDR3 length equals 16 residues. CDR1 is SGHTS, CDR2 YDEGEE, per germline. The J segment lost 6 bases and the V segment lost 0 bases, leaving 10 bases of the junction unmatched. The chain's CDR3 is CASSLDQGALGAEAFF. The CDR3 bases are TGTGCCAGCAGCTTGGATCAGGGGGCATTAGGGGCTGAAGCTTTCTTT.

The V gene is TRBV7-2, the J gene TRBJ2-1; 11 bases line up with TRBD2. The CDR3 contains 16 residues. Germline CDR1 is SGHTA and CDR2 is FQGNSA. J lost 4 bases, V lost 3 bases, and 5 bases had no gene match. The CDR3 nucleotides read TGTGCCAGCAGCTTCGTAGCGGGAGGGAGGTACAATGAGCAGTTCTTC. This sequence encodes CASSFVAGGRYNEQFF.

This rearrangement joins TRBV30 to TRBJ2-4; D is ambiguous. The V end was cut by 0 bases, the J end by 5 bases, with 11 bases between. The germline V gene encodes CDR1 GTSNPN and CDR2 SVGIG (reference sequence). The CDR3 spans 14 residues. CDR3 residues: CAWSVSWGENIQYF. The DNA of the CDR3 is TGTGCCTGGAGTGTAAGTTGGGGTGAAAACATTCAGTACTTC.

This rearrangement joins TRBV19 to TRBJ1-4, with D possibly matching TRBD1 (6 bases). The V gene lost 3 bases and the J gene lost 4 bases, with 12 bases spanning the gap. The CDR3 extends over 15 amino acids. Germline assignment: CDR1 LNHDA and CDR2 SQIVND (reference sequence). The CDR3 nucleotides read TGTGCCAGTAGTATCGGACAGCTCCTTAATGAAAAACTGTTTTTT. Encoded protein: CASSIGQLLNEKLFF.

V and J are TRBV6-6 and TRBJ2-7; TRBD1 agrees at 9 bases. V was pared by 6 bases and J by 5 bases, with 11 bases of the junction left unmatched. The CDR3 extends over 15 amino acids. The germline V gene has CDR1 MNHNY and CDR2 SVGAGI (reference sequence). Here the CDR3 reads CASSSGTGTRNEQYF. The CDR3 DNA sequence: TGTGCCAGCAGCTCCGGGACAGGGACAAGGAACGAGCAGTACTTC.

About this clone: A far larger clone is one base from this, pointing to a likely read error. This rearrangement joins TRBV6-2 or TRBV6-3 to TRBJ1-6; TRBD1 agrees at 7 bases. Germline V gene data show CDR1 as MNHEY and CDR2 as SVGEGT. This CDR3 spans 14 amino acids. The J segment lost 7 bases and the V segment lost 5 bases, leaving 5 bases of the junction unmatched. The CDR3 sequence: CASSTGTENSPLHF. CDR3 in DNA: TGTGCCAGCAGTACCGGGACAGAAAATTCACCCCTCCACTTT.

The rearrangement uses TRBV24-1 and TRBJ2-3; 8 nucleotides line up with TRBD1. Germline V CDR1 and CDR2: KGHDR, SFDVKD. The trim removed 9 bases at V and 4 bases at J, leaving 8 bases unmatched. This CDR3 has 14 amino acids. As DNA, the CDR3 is TGTGCCACCGAGGGGCAGGGGGCCCCAGATACGCAGTATTTT. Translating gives CATEGQGAPDTQYF.

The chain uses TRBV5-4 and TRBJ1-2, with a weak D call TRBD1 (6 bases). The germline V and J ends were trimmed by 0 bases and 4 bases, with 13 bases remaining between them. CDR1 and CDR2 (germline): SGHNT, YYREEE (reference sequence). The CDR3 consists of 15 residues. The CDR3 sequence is CASSLDSGELYGYTF. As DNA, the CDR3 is TGTGCCAGCAGCTTGGATTCAGGGGAGCTCTATGGCTACACCTTC.

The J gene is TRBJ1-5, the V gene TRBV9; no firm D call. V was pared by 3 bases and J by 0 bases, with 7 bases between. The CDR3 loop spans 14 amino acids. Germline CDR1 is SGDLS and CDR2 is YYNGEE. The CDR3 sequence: CASSERDSNQPQHF. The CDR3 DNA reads TGTGCCAGCAGCGAACGGGATAGCAATCAGCCCCAGCATTTT.

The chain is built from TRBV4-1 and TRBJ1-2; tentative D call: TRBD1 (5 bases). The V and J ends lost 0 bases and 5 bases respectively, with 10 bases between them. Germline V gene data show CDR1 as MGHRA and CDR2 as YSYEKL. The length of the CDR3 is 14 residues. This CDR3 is CASSQEGEWYGYTF. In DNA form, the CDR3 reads TGCGCCAGCAGCCAAGAAGGGGAGTGGTATGGCTACACCTTC.

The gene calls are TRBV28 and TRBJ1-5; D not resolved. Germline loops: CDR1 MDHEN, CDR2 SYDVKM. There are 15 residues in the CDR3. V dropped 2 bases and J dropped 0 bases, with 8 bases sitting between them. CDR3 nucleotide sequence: TGTGCCAGCAGTTTAGCATACTATAGCAATCAGCCCCAGCATTTT. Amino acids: CASSLAYYSNQPQHF. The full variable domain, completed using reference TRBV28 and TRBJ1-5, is DVKVTQSSRYLVKRTGEKVFLECVQDMDHENMFWYRQDPGLGLRLIYFSYDVKMKEKGDIPEGYSVSREKKERFSLILESASTNQTSMYLCASSLAYYSNQPQHFGDGTRLSIL.

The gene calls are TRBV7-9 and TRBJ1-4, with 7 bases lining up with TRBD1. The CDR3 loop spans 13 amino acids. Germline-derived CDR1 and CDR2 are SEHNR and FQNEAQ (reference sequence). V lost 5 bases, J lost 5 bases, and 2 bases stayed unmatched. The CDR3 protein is CASSQDRNEKLFF. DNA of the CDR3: TGTGCCAGCAGCCAGGACAGGAATGAAAAACTGTTTTTT.

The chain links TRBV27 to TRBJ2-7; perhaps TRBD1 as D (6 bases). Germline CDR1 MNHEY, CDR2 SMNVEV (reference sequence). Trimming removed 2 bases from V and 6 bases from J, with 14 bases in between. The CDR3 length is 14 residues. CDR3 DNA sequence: TGTGCCAGCAGTTTAATGCGACAGGCAGCCGAGCAGTACTTC. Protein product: CASSLMRQAAEQYF.

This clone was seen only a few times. The CDR3 here is CASSLGSSGYEQYF. In nucleotides, the CDR3 is TGTGCCAGCAGCTTAGGTTCTAGCGGTTACGAGCAGTACTTC. The chain couples TRBV11-2 to TRBJ2-7, with 7 bases lining up with TRBD2. The ends lost 1 base at V and 4 bases at J; junction bases unmatched: 4. The CDR3 loop spans 14 amino acids. CDR1 and CDR2 (germline): SGHAT, FQNNGV.

The CDR3 region is CASSLGNRAPGGTGELFF. CDR3 nucleotides: TGCGCCAGCAGCTTGGGAAACCGGGCCCCCGGTGGAACCGGGGAGCTGTTTTTT. The V call is TRBV5-1, the J call TRBJ2-2; D not resolved. V was shortened by 0 bases and J by 5 bases, with 20 bases between the two germline ends. CDR3 length equals 18 residues. Germline CDR1 SGHRS, CDR2 YFSETQ.

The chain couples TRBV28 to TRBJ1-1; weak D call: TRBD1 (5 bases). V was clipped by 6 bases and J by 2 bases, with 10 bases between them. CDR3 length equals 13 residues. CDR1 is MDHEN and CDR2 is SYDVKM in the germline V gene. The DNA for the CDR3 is TGTGCCAGCAGCGGACATCTTAACACTGAAGCTTTCTTT. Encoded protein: CASSGHLNTEAFF.